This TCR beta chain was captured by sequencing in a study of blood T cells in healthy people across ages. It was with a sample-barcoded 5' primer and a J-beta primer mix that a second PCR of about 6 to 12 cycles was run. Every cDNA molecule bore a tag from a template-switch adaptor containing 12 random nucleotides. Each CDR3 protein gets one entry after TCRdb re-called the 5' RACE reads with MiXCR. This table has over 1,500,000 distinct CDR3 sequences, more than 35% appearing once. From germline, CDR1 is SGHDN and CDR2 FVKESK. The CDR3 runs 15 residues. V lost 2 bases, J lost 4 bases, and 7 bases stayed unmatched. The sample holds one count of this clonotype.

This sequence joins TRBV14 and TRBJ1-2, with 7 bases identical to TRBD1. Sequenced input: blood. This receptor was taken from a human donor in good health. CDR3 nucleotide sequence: TGTGCCAGCAGCCAAACCCGAACAGGGGCCTATGGCTACACCTTC. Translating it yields CASSQTRTGAYGYTF.